Here is one TCR beta chain with its context. These data originate in a study of blood T cell repertoires in COVID-19. Background on the study: PBMCs, B-cell-depleted T cells, or T cells were the source of the cDNA or gDNA that made up the material.

Original processing methods: From reference gene primer amplification, estimates of nucleated cell counts were derived. Assay used: immunoSEQ multiplex PCR; TCRdb lists only in-frame clones, some missing. D and trimming were read from the DNA, whereas the V and J calls and clone size are those reported in that table. The sample carries 200,000 to 250,000 clones, approximately 90% recorded once. Individuals aged about 18 to 90 years were recruited from 20 to 25 US areas. The study assigned cohorts using participant-reported clinical history. The length of the CDR3 is 15 residues. Germline CDR1 SGDLS, CDR2 YYNGEE. With V trimmed by 2 bases and J by 6 bases, 10 bases remained unmatched.

The clonotype was recovered from a woman aged 25 to 45 who had recovered from COVID-19. What was sequenced was PBMCs or T cells enriched from blood (not recorded which). The rearrangement uses TRBV9 and TRBJ2-7, with TRBD2 matching 8 bases. CDR3 region: CASSVGAGGAVEQYF. DNA of the CDR3: TGTGCCAGCAGCGTGGGCGCGGGGGGTGCCGTCGAGCAGTACTTC. The full variable domain, in which reference TRBV9 and TRBJ2-7 provide the parts outside the CDR3, is DSGVTQTPKHLITATGQRVTLRCSPRSGDLSVYWYQQSLDQGLQFLIQYYNGEERAKGNILERFSAQQFPDLHSELNLSSLELGDSALYFCASSVGAGGAVEQYFGPGTRLTVT.